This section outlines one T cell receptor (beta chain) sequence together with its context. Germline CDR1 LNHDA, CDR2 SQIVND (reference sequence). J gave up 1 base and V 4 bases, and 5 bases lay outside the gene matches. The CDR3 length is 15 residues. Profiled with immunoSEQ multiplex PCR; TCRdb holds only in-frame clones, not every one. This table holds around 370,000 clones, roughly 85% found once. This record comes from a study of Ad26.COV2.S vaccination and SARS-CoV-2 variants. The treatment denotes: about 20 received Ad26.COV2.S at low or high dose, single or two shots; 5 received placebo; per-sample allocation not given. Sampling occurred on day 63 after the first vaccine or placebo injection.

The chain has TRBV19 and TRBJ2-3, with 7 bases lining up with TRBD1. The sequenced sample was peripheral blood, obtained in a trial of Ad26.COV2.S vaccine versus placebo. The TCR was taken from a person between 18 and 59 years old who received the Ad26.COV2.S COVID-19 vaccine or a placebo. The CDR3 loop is CASSNLQGRTDTQYF. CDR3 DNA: TGTGCCAGTAGTAATCTACAGGGGCGCACAGATACGCAGTATTTT.